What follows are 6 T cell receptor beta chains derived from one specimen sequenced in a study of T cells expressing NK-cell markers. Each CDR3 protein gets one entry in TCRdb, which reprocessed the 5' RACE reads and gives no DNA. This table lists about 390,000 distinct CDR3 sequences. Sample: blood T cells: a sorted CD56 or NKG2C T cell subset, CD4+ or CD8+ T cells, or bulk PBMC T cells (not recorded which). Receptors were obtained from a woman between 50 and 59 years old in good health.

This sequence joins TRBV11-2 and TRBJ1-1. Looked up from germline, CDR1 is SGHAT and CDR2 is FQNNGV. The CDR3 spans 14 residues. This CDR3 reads CASRLRQMNTEAFF.

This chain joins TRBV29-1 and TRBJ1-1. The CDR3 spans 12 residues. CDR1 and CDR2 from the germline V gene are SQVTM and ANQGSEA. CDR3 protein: CSASPQGTEAFF. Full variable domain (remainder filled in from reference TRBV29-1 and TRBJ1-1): SAVISQKPSRDICQRGTSLTIQCQVDSQVTMMFWYRQQPGQSLTLIATANQGSEATYESGFVIDKFPISRPNLTFSTLTVSNMSPEDSSIYLCSASPQGTEAFFGQGTRLTVV.

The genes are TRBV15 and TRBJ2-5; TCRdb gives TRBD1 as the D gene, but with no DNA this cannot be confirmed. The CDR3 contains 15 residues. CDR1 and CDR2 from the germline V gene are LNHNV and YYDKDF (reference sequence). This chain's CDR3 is CATSRGTGQQETQYF.

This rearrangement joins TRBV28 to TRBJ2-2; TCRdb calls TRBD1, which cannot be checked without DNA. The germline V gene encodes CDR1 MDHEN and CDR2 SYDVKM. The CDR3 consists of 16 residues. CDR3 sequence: CASLPGGGPNTGELFF.

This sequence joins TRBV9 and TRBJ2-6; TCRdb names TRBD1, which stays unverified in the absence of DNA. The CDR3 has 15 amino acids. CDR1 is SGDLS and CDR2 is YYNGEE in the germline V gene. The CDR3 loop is CARPGQLSGANVLTF.

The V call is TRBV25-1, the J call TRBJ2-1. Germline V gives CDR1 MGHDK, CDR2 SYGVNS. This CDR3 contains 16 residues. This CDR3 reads CASSESAAQRYNEQFF.